These T cell receptor beta chains were read from a single sample in a study of graft-versus-host responses after intestinal transplantation. Some clones are missing from TCRdb's copy, which holds only in-frame ones; the method was immunoSEQ multiplex PCR. The data hold 89,000 or so clones, with roughly 80% observed a single time. These receptors have no known antigen. Sequences were derived from unstimulated CD4+ T cells sorted from spleen or lymph node cells, sampled before intestinal transplant. These receptors all stem from a human donor who received an intestinal transplant. The CDR3 runs from the conserved cysteine through the conserved F or W. D genes are given only for firm matches. Only some rows state a clone size, as once, few, many or a class for expanded clones.

J: TRBJ1-5
V: TRBV29-1
size: .
D: .
CDR3: CSVELGGSGNQPQHF
DNA: TGCAGCGTTGAGTTAGGAGGGTCGGGCAATCAGCCCCAGCATTTT

J: TRBJ1-4
V: TRBV19
size: .
D: .
CDR3: CASKTVSANEKLFF
DNA: TGTGCCAGTAAAACAGTTTCAGCTAATGAAAAACTGTTTTTT

J: TRBJ2-7
V: TRBV9
size: .
D: .
CDR3: CASSPAGGVYEQYF
DNA: TGTGCCAGCAGCCCCGCGGGTGGGGTCTACGAGCAGTACTTC

J: TRBJ2-1
V: TRBV2
size: .
D: TRBD2
CDR3: CASSEAKRGPKDEQFF
DNA: TGTGCCAGCAGTGAAGCAAAGCGGGGGCCGAAGGATGAGCAGTTCTTC

J: TRBJ2-5
V: TRBV4-1
size: .
D: TRBD1
CDR3: CASSRPDRGETQYF
DNA: TGCGCCAGCAGCCGGCCGGACAGGGGCGAGACCCAGTACTTC

J: TRBJ2-7
V: TRBV2
size: .
D: TRBD1
CDR3: CASSGDRGRSYEQYF
DNA: TGTGCCAGCAGTGGGGACAGGGGACGCTCCTACGAGCAGTACTTC

J: TRBJ1-3
V: TRBV5-1
size: .
D: TRBD1
CDR3: CASSFGTGGNTIYF
DNA: TGCGCCAGCAGCTTTGGGACAGGTGGAAACACCATATATTTT

J: TRBJ1-5
V: TRBV7-9
size: .
D: TRBD1
CDR3: CASSLTTGGVNQPQHF
DNA: TGTGCCAGCAGCTTAACTACAGGGGGTGTTAATCAGCCCCAGCATTTT

J: TRBJ1-3
V: TRBV2
size: .
D: TRBD1
CDR3: CASSGQGAGNTIYF
DNA: TGTGCCAGCAGTGGACAGGGAGCTGGAAACACCATATATTTT

J: TRBJ1-1
V: TRBV28
size: .
D: .
CDR3: CASSGPGHSNMNTEAFF
DNA: TGTGCCAGCAGTGGACCGGGACACTCCAACATGAACACTGAAGCTTTCTTT

J: TRBJ2-3
V: TRBV6-1
size: once
D: TRBD1
CDR3: CAGGQDRGKDTQYF
DNA: TGTGCCGGCGGTCAGGACAGGGGGAAGGATACGCAGTATTTT

J: TRBJ1-5
V: TRBV6-5
size: .
D: TRBD1
CDR3: CASSPRGLGDQPQHF
DNA: TGTGCCAGCAGCCCCAGGGGGCTTGGAGATCAGCCCCAGCATTTT

J: TRBJ1-2
V: TRBV2
size: few
D: .
CDR3: CASSYSANYGYTF
DNA: TGTGCCAGCAGCTACAGTGCTAACTATGGCTACACCTTC

J: TRBJ2-2
V: TRBV19
size: .
D: TRBD1
CDR3: CASSLTGAGELFF
DNA: TGTGCCAGTAGCCTCACAGGGGCCGGGGAGCTGTTTTTT

J: TRBJ1-5
V: TRBV29-1
size: .
D: .
CDR3: CSVEQGPNQPQHF
DNA: TGCAGCGTTGAACAGGGGCCCAATCAGCCCCAGCATTTT

J: TRBJ2-4
V: TRBV6-5
size: .
D: TRBD2
CDR3: CASSSGTGNIQYF
DNA: TGTGCCAGCAGTAGCGGGACTGGGAACATTCAGTACTTC

J: TRBJ2-7
V: TRBV5-4
size: .
D: TRBD2
CDR3: CASSLGGSPYEQYF
DNA: TGTGCCAGCAGCTTGGGCGGGAGCCCCTACGAGCAGTACTTC